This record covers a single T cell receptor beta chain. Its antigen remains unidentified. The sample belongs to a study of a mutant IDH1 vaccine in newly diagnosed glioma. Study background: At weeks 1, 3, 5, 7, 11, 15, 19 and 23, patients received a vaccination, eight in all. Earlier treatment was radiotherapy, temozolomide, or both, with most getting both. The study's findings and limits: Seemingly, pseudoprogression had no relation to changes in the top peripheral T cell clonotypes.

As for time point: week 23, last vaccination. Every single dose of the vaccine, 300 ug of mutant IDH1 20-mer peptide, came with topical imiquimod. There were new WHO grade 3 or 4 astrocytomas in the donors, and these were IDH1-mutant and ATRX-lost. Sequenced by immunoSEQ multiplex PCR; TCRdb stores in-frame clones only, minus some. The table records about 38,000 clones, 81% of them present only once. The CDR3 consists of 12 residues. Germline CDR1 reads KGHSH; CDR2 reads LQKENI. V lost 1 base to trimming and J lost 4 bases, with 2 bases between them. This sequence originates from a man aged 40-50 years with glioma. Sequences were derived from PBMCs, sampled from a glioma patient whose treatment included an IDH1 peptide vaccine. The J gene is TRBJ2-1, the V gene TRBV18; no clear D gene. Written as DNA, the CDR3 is TGTGCCAGCTCACCACTTTACAATGAGCAGTTCTTC. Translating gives CASSPLYNEQFF.